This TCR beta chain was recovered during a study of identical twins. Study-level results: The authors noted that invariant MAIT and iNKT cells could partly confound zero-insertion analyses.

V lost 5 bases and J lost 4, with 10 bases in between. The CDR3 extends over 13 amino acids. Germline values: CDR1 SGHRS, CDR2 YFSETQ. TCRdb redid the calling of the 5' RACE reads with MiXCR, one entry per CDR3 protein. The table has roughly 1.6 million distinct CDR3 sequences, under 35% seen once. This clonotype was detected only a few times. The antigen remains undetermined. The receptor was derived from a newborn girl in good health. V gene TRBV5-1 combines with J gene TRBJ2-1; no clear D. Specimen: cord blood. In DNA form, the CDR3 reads TGCGCCAGCAGACTGGACGGTTACAATGAGCAGTTCTTC. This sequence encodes CASRLDGYNEQFF. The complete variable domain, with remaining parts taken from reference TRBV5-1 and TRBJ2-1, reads KAGVTQTPRYLIKTRGQQVTLSCSPISGHRSVSWYQQTPGQGLQFLFEYFSETQRNKGNFPGRFSGRQFSNSRSEMNVSTLELGDSALYLCASRLDGYNEQFFGPGTRLTVL.